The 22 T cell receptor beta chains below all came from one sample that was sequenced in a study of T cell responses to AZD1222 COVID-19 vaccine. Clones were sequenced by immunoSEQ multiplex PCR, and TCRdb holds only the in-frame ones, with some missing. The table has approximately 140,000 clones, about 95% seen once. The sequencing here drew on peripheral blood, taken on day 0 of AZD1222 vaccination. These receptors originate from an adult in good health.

The CDR3 nucleotides read TGTGCCAGCAGCCTCGGTCCGGGAGATACGCAGTATTTT. Its protein product is CASSLGPGDTQYF. The J gene is TRBJ2-3, the V gene TRBV5-6, with D uncertain. The CDR3 contains 13 residues. Germline values: CDR1 SGHDT, CDR2 YYEEEE. V was clipped by 4 bases and J by 5 bases, with 11 bases between them. Using reference TRBV5-6 and TRBJ2-3 for the parts outside the CDR3, the full variable domain is DAGVTQSPTHLIKTRGQQVTLRCSPKSGHDTVSWYQQALGQGPQFIFQYYEEEERQRGNFPDRFSGHQFPNYSSELNVNALLLGDSALYLCASSLGPGDTQYFGPGTRLTVL.

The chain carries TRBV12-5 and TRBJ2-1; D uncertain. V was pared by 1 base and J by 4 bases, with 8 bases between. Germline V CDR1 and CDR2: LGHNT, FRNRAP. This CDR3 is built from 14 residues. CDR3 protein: CASGLGTSYNEQFF. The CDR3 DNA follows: TGTGCTAGTGGTTTGGGAACCTCATACAATGAGCAGTTCTTC.

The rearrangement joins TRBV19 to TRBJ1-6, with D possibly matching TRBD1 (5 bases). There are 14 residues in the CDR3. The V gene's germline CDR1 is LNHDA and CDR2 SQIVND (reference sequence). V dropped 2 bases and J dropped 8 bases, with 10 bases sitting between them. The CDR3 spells CASSILGEDSPLHF. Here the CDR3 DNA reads TGTGCCAGTAGTATATTGGGGGAAGATTCACCCCTCCACTTT.

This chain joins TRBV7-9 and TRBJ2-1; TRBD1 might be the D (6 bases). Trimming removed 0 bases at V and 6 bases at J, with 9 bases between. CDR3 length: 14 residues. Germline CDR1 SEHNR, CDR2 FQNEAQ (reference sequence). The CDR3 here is CASSLAGHGNEQFF. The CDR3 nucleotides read TGTGCCAGCAGCTTAGCGGGACATGGCAATGAGCAGTTCTTC.

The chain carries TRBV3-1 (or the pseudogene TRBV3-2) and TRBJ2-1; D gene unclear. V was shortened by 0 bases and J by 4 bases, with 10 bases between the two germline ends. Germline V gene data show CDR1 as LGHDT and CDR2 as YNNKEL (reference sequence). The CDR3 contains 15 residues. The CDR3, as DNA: TGTGCCAGCAGCCAAGAAGGTGCGTATTACAATGAGCAGTTCTTC. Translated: CASSQEGAYYNEQFF.

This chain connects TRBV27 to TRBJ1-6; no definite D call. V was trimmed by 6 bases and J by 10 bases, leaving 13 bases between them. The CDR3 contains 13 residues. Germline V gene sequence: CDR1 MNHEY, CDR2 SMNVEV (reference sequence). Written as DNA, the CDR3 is TGTGCCAGCAGCTTCTACATCAACTCACCCCTCCACTTT. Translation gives CASSFYINSPLHF.

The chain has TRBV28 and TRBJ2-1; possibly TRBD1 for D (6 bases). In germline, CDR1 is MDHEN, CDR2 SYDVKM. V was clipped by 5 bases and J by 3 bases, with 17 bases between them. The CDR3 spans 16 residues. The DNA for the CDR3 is TGTGCCAGCAGTGTCCTTACAGGGATTGGCTACAATGAGCAGTTCTTC. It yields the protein CASSVLTGIGYNEQFF.

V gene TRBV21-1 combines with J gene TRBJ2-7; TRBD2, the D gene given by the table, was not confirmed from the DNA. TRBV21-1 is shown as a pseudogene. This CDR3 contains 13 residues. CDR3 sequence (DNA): TGTGCCAGCAGCTTTCTACGGAGGGGCGAGCAGTACGTC. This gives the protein CASSFLRRGEQYV.

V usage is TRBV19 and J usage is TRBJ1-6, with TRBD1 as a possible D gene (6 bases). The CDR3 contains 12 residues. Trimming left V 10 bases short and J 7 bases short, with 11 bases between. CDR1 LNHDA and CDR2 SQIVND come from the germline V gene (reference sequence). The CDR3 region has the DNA TGTGCCATCAGTACAGGGAATTCACCCCTCCACTTT. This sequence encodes CAISTGNSPLHF. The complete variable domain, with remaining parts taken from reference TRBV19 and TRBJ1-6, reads DGGITQSPKYLFRKEGQNVTLSCEQNLNHDAMYWYRQDPGQGLRLIYYSQIVNDFQKGDIAEGYSVSREKKESFPLTVTSAQKNPTAFYLCAISTGNSPLHFGNGTRLTVT.

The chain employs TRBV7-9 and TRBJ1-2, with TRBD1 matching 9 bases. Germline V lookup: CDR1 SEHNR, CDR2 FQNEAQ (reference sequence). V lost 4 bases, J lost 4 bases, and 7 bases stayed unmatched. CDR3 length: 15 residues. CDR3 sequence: CASSWGQGQPYGYTF. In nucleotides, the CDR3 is TGTGCCAGCAGCTGGGGACAGGGCCAGCCCTATGGCTACACCTTC.

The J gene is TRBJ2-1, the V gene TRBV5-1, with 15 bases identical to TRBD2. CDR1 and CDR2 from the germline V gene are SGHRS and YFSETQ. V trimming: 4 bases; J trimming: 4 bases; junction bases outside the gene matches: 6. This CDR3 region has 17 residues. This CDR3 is CASSRPGLAGGYNEQFF. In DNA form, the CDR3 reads TGCGCCAGCAGCCGGCCGGGACTAGCGGGAGGTTACAATGAGCAGTTCTTC.

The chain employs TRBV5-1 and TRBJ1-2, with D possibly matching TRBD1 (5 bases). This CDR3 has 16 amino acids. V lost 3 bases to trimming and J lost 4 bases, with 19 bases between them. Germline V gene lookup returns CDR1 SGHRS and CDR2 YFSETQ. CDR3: CASSSPSLGQGYGYTF. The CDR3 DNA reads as TGCGCCAGCAGCTCGCCCTCACTGGGGCAGGGCTATGGCTACACCTTC.

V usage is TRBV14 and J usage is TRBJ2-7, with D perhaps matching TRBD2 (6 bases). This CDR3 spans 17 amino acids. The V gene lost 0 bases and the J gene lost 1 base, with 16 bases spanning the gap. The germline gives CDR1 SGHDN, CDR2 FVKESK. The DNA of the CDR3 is TGTGCCAGCAGCCAAGACCCCGCGGGGACGTTGTCCTACGAGCAGTACGTC. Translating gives CASSQDPAGTLSYEQYV.

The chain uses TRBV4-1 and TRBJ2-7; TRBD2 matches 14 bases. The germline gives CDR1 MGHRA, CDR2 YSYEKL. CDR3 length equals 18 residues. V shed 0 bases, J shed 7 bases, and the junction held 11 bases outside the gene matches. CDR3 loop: CASSQDPGTSGSMQEQYV. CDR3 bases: TGCGCCAGCAGCCAAGATCCCGGGACTAGCGGGAGTATGCAAGAGCAGTACGTC.

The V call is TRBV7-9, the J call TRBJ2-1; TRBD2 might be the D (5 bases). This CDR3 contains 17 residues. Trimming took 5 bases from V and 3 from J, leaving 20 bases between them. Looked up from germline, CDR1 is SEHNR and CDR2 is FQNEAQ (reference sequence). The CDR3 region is CASSPQGLKGLYNEQFF. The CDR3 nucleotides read TGTGCCAGCAGCCCACAAGGACTTAAGGGCCTCTACAATGAGCAGTTCTTC.

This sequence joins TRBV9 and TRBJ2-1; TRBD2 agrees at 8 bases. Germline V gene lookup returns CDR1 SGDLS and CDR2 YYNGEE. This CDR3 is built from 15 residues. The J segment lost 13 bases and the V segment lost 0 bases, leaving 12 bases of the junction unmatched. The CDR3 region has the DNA TGTGCCAGCAGCGTAGATGGCACTAGCGGCAGGGAACAGTTCTTC. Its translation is CASSVDGTSGREQFF.

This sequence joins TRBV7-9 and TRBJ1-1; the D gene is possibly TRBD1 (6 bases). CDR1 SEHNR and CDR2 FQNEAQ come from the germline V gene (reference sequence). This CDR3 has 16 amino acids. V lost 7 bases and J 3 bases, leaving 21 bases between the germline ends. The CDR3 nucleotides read TGTGCCAGCATTACTGGGCCGGGGGCCGTGGACACTGAAGCTTTCTTT. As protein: CASITGPGAVDTEAFF.

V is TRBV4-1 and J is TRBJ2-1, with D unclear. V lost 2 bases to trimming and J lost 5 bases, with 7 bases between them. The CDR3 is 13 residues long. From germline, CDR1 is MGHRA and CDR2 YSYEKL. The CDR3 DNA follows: TGCGCCAGCAGCCAACCCCTTGACAATGAGCAGTTCTTC. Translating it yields CASSQPLDNEQFF.

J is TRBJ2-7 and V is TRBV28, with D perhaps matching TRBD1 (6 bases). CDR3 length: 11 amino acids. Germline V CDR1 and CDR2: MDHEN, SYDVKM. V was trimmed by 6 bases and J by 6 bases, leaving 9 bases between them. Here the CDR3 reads CASSLGGEQYV. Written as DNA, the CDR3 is TGTGCCAGCAGCCTAGGGGGCGAGCAGTACGTC.

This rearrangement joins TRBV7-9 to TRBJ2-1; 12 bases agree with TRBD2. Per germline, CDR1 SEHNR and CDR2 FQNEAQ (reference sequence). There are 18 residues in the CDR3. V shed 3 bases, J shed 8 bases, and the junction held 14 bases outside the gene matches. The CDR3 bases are TGTGCCAGCAGCTTTCCCGCTAGCGGGGGGGTGAGGGTCTATGAGCAGTTCTTC. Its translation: CASSFPASGGVRVYEQFF.

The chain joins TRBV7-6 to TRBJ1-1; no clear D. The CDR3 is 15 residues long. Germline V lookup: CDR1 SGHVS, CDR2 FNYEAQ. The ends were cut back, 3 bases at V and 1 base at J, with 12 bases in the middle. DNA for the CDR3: TGTGCCAGCAGCTTCTCGGACGGCCGGAACACTGAAGCTTTCTTT. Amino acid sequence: CASSFSDGRNTEAFF.

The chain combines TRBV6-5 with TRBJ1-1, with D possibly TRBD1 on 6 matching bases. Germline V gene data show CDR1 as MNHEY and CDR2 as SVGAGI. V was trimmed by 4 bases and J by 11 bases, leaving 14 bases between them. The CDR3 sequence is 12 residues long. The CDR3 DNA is TGTGCCAGCAGTTCCCACAGGGACGGGGCTTTCTTT. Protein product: CASSSHRDGAFF.